This T cell receptor (beta chain) is drawn from a study of beta chain features in type 1 diabetes. Study outcomes and limitations: It was possible that PCR favored shorter templates, equally so in patients and controls. No resolution was reached here on whether HLA type influences TCRB rearrangement.

Purity exceeding 95% was reached by all sorted populations. The study reverse transcribed the entire isolated RNA, so it sequenced expressed TCRB transcripts. Generated by immunoSEQ multiplex PCR, the TCRdb table keeps only in-frame clones and is missing some. Of about 230,000 clones listed, 9.6% are singletons. Concerning this clone: Its matching antigen is unknown.

Germline lookup yields CDR1 SGHNT and CDR2 YYREEE (reference sequence). The CDR3 has 13 residues. V dropped 6 bases and J dropped 5; count of bases not matched to a gene: 7. The V call is TRBV5-4, the J call TRBJ2-5; 7 bases match TRBD1. The sequence came from a woman between 18 and 29 years old in good health. The source material was naive CD4+ T cells from blood. The CDR3, as DNA: TGTGCCAGCATCAACAGGGGAGAGGAGACCCAGTACTTC. Protein: CASINRGEETQYF.